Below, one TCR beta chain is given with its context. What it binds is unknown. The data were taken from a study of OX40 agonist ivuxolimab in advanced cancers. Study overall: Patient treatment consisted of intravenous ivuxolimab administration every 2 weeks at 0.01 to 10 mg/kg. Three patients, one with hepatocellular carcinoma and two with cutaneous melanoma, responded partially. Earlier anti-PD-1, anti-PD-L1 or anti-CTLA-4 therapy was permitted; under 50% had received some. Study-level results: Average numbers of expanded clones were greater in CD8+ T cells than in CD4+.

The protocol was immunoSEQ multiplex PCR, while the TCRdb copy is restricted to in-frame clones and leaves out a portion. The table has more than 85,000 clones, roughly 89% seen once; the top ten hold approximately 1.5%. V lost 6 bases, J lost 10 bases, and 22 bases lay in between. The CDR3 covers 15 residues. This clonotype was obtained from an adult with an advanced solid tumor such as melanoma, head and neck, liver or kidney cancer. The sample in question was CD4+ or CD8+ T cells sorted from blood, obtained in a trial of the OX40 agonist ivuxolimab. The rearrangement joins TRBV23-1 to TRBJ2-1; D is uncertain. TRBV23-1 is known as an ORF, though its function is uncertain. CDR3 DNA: TGCGCCAGCAGCGATGGGTGCGGAGTTAAATGGGAGCAGTTCTTC. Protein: CASSDGCGVKWEQFF.